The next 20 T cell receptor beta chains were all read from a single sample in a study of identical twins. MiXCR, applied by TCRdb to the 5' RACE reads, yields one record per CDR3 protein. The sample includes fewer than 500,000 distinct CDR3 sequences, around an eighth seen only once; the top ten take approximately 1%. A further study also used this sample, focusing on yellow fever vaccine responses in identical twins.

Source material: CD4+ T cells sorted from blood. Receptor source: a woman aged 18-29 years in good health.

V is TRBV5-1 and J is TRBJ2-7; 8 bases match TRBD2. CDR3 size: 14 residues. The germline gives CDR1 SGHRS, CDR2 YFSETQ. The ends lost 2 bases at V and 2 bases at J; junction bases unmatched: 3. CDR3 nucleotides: TGCGCCAGCAGCTTCGGGGGGGGACCCTACGAGCAGTACTTC. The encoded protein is CASSFGGGPYEQYF. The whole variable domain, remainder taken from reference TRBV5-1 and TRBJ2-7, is KAGVTQTPRYLIKTRGQQVTLSCSPISGHRSVSWYQQTPGQGLQFLFEYFSETQRNKGNFPGRFSGRQFSNSRSEMNVSTLELGDSALYLCASSFGGGPYEQYFGPGTRLTVT.

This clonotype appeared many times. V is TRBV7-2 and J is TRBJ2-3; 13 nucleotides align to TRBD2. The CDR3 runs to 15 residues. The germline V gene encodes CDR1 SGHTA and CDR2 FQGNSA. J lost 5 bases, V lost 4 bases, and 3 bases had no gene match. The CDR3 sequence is CASSSGLAGVDTQYF. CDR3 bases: TGTGCCAGCAGCTCCGGACTAGCGGGAGTAGATACGCAGTATTTT.

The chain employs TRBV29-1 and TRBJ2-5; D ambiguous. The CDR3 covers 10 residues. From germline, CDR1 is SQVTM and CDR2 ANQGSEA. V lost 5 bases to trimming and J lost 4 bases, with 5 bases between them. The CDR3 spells CSVSGETQYF. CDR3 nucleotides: TGCAGCGTTTCTGGAGAGACCCAGTACTTC.

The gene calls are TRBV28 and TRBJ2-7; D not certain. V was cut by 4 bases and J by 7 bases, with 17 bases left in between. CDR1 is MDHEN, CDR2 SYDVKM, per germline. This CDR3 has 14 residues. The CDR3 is CASSSPGRRSEQYF. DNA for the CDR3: TGTGCCAGCAGTTCCCCCGGACGACGTAGTGAGCAGTACTTC.

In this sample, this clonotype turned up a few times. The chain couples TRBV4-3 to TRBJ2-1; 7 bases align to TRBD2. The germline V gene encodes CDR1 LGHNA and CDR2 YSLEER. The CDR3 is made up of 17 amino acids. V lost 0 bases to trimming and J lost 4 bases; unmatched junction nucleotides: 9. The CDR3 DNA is TGCGCCAGCAGCCAAGATCTACCCAGCGGGACTTACAATGAGCAGTTCTTC. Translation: CASSQDLPSGTYNEQFF.

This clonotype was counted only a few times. The CDR3 is CATSDLGLTGPGLKNKQFF. As DNA, the CDR3 is TGTGCCACCAGTGATTTGGGTTTAACAGGACCAGGGCTGAAGAATAAGCAGTTCTTC. This rearrangement joins TRBV24-1 to TRBJ2-1, with D perhaps matching TRBD1 (5 bases). Trimming stripped 0 bases from V and 11 bases from J, with 28 bases between. Germline values: CDR1 KGHDR, CDR2 SFDVKD. The CDR3 sequence is 19 residues long.

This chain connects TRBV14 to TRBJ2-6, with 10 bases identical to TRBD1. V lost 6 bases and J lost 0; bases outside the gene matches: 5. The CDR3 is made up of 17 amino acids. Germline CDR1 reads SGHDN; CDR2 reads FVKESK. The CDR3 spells CASRPGTGVSGANVLTF. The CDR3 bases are TGTGCCAGCAGACCCGGGACAGGGGTCTCTGGGGCCAACGTCCTGACTTTC.

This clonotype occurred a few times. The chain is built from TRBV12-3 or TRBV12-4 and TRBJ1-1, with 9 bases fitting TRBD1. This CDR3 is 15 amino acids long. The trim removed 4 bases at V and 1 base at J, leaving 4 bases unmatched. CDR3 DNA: TGTGCCAGCAGTTGGACAGGGGAGGGGAACACTGAAGCTTTCTTT. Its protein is CASSWTGEGNTEAFF.

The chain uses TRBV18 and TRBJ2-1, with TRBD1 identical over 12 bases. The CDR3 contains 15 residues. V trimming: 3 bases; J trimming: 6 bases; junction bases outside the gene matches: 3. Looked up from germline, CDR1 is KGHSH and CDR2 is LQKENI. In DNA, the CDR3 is TGTGCCAGCTCACCGCCGGGACAGGGGGCCAATGAGCAGTTCTTC. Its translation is CASSPPGQGANEQFF.

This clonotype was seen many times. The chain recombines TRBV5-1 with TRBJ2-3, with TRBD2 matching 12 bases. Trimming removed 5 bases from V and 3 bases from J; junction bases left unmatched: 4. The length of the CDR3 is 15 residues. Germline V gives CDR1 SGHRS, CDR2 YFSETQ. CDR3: CASSETSGSTDTQYF. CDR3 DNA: TGCGCCAGCAGTGAGACTAGCGGGAGTACAGATACGCAGTATTTT.

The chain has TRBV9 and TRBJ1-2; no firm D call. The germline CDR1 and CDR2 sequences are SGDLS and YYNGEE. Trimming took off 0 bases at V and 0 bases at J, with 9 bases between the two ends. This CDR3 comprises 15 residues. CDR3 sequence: CASSVENSANYGYTF. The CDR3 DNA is TGTGCCAGCAGCGTAGAGAACAGTGCTAACTATGGCTACACCTTC.

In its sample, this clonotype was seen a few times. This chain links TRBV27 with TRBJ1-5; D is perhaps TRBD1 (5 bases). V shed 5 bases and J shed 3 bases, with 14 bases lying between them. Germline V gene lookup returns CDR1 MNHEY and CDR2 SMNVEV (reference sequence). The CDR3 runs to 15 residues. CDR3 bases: TGTGCCAGCAGTCCCTCGGGACGGCTCAATCAGCCCCAGCATTTT. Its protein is CASSPSGRLNQPQHF.

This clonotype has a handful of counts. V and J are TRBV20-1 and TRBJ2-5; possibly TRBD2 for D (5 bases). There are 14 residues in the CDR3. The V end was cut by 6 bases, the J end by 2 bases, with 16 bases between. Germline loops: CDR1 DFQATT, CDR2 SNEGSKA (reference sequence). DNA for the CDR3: TGCAGTGCCCGAGCTTCGGGAAAGCAAGAGACCCAGTACTTC. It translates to CSARASGKQETQYF.

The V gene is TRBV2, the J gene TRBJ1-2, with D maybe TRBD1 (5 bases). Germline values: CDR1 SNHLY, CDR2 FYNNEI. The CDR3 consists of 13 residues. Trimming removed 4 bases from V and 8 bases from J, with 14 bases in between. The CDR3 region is CASSGDSPGGYTF. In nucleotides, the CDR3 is TGTGCCAGCAGTGGCGACAGCCCTGGGGGCTACACCTTC.

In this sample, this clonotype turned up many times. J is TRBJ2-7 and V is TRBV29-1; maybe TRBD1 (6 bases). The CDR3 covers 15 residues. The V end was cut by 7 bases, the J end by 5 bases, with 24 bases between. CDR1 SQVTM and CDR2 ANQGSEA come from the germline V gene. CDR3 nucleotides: TGCAGCGCTCGGGACAACATCCTCCCCGGAGACGAGCAGTACTTC. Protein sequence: CSARDNILPGDEQYF.

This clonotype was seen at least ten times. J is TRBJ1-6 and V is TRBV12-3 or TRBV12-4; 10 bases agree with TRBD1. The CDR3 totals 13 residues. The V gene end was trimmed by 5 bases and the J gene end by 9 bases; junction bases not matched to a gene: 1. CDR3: CASSGQGVSPLHF. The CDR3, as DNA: TGTGCCAGCAGTGGACAGGGGGTTTCACCCCTCCACTTT.

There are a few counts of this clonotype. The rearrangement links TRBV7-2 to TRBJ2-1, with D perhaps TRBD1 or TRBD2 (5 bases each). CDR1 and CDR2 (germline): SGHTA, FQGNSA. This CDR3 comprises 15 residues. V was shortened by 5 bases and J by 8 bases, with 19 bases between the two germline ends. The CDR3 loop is CASSPSRVRGDEQFF. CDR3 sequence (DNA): TGTGCCAGCAGCCCATCTAGAGTTAGAGGGGATGAGCAGTTCTTC.

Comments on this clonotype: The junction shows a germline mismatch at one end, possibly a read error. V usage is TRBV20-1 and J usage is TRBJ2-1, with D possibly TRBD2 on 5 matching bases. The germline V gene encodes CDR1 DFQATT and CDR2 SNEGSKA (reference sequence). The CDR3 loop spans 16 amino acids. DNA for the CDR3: TGCTGTGCTCCACCCACCGGAGGTCGTGCAAGCAATGAGCAGTTCTTC. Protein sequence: CCAPPTGGRASNEQFF.

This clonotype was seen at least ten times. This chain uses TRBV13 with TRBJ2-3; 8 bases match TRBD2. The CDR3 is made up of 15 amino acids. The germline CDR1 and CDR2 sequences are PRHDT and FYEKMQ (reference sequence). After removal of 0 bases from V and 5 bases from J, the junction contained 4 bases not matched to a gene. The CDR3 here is CASSLGGRAGDTQYF. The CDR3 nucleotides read TGTGCCAGCAGCTTAGGCGGGAGGGCTGGAGATACGCAGTATTTT.

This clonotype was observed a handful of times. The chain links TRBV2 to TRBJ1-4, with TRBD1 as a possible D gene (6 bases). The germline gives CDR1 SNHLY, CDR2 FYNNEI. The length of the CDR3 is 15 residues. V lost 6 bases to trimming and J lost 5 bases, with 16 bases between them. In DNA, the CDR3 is TGTGCCAGCAGATATACAGGGAACCGAAATGAAAAACTGTTTTTT. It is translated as CASRYTGNRNEKLFF.